A single sample is the source of the 23 T cell receptor beta chains below, sequenced in a study of naive and memory T cell subsets. Findings and limits, study-wide: Naive repertoires, especially CD8, held a few larger clonotypes, possibly memory cells re-expressing CD45RA.

The beta constant-region primer was an equimolar mix of two oligonucleotides covering TRBC1 and TRBC2. The ligated cDNA underwent four PCR rounds using SP2 and nested alpha and beta constant-region primers. One entry per CDR3 protein, called by TCRdb with MiXCR from the UMI-ligation and nested PCR reads. The table has roughly 100,000 distinct CDR3 sequences, approximately 14% seen once. Their antigen targets remain unknown. Source material: naive CD8+ T cells from blood. The receptors come from a human donor in good health.

V is TRBV7-9 and J is TRBJ1-2; D gene uncertain. Looked up from germline, CDR1 is SEHNR and CDR2 is FQNEAQ (reference sequence). The CDR3 loop spans 13 amino acids. V was clipped by 5 bases and J by 8 bases, with 15 bases between them. CDR3: CASSPAGNRGYTF. CDR3 bases: TGTGCCAGCAGCCCAGCGGGGAATCGGGGCTACACCTTC.

V and J are TRBV4-3 and TRBJ2-5; TRBD2 is a possible D gene (6 bases). Trimming shortened V by 5 bases and J by 2 bases, and 18 bases separated the two germline ends. CDR3 length equals 16 residues. Germline CDR1 and CDR2: LGHNA and YSLEER. In nucleotides, the CDR3 is TGCGCCAGCAGCACGATACCGGGAGAGGGACAAGAGACCCAGTACTTC. Translating it yields CASSTIPGEGQETQYF.

For this clonotype: The junction shows a germline mismatch at one end, possibly a read error. The V call is TRBV6-5, the J call TRBJ1-6; D gene unclear. In germline, CDR1 is MNHEY, CDR2 SVGAGI. CDR3 length: 16 amino acids. CDR3 amino acids: CASSPASSSYNSTLHF. The CDR3 DNA reads TGTGCCAGCAGTCCGGCCTCGAGCTCCTATAATTCAACCCTCCACTTT.

Only a few counts were recorded for this clonotype. The chain couples TRBV27 to TRBJ1-2, with D unresolved. Germline CDR1 and CDR2: MNHEY and SMNVEV (reference sequence). The CDR3 is 15 residues long. Trimming pared 6 bases from V and 4 bases from J, leaving 18 bases between. The CDR3 loop is CASSQLQTQFYGYTF. The CDR3 nucleotides are TGTGCCAGCAGCCAACTTCAGACACAATTCTATGGCTACACCTTC.

This clonotype was recorded a few times. The chain carries TRBV3-1 and TRBJ2-3, with 8 bases identical to TRBD2. The CDR3 spans 15 residues. Trimming took 1 base from V and 4 from J; bases not matched to a gene: 4. Germline CDR1 and CDR2: LGHDT and YNNKEL (reference sequence). Written as DNA, the CDR3 is TGTGCCAGCAGCCAAGTTCGGGAGGGGCCAGATACGCAGTATTTT. Protein product: CASSQVREGPDTQYF.

This clonotype showed up just a few times. The CDR3 loop is CASSLDNLSYEQYF. The CDR3 DNA follows: TGTGCCAGCAGTTTGGACAACCTCTCCTACGAGCAGTACTTC. The V call is TRBV12-3 or TRBV12-4, the J call TRBJ2-7; D might be TRBD1 (5 bases). This CDR3 has 14 residues. V shed 3 bases and J shed 0 bases, with 9 bases lying between them.

This clonotype came up many times. This rearrangement joins TRBV20-1 to TRBJ2-7; no reliable D call. CDR3 size: 16 residues. Germline CDR1 DFQATT, CDR2 SNEGSKA (reference sequence). V lost 0 bases and J lost 4, with 19 bases in between. The CDR3 loop reads CSARDRTARREYEQYF. DNA for the CDR3: TGCAGTGCTAGAGATCGGACCGCTAGGAGAGAATACGAGCAGTACTTC.

This clonotype showed up many times. The genes are TRBV7-2 and TRBJ2-7; 9 bases agree with TRBD2. This CDR3 contains 14 residues. The V gene end was trimmed by 5 bases and the J gene end by 0 bases; junction bases not matched to a gene: 2. Germline V gives CDR1 SGHTA, CDR2 FQGNSA. This chain's CDR3 is CASSPAGGSYEQYF. The CDR3 DNA follows: TGTGCCAGCAGCCCAGCGGGGGGCTCCTACGAGCAGTACTTC. Variable domain in full (rest from reference TRBV7-2 and TRBJ2-7): GAGVSQSPSNKVTEKGKDVELRCDPISGHTALYWYRQSLGQGLEFLIYFQGNSAPDKSGLPSDRFSAERTGGSVSTLTIQRTQQEDSAVYLCASSPAGGSYEQYFGPGTRLTVT.

In its sample, this clonotype was seen many times. V and J are TRBV7-3 and TRBJ2-1; 9 positions agree with TRBD1. This CDR3 has 14 residues. Per the germline V gene, CDR1 is SGHTA and CDR2 is FQGTGA. The ends lost 5 bases at V and 8 bases at J; junction bases unmatched: 7. CDR3 coding DNA: TGTGCCAGCAGCCCGAGGACAGGGGTAGATGAGCAGTTCTTC. It yields the protein CASSPRTGVDEQFF. Complete variable domain (other parts from reference TRBV7-3 and TRBJ2-1): GAGVSQTPSNKVTEKGKYVELRCDPISGHTALYWYRQSLGQGPEFLIYFQGTGAADDSGLPNDRFFAVRPEGSVSTLKIQRTERGDSAVYLCASSPRTGVDEQFFGPGTRLTVL.

This clonotype came up a few times. The genes are TRBV5-6 and TRBJ1-2; possibly TRBD1 for D (5 bases). Germline V lookup: CDR1 SGHDT, CDR2 YYEEEE. V lost 4 bases and J 10 bases, leaving 11 bases between the germline ends. The CDR3 extends over 11 amino acids. CDR3 coding DNA: TGTGCCAGCAGCGCCGCAGGGTTCTACACCTTC. Translated, it gives CASSAAGFYTF.

This clonotype was observed at least ten times. The chain recombines TRBV4-2 with TRBJ2-5; D ambiguous. Between the trimmed V and J ends, which lost 3 bases and 3 bases, there was a span of 14 bases. This CDR3 is 15 amino acids long. Germline-derived CDR1 and CDR2 are LGHNA and YNFKEQ. The chain's CDR3 is CASSHLALTKETQYF. Here the CDR3 DNA reads TGTGCCAGCAGCCACTTGGCCCTCACGAAAGAGACCCAGTACTTC.

This clonotype was counted at least ten times. The chain has TRBV20-1 and TRBJ2-3, with D perhaps TRBD2 (5 bases). CDR1 is DFQATT, CDR2 SNEGSKA, per germline (reference sequence). CDR3 length: 15 amino acids. Trimming pared 6 bases from V and 3 bases from J, leaving 19 bases between. The CDR3 is CSANGLSGVTDTQYF. CDR3 nucleotides: TGCAGTGCAAACGGACTTTCCGGGGTGACAGATACGCAGTATTTT.

This clonotype has a count of ten or more. The chain uses TRBV29-1 and TRBJ2-4, with D unresolved. Trimming pared 7 bases from V and 7 bases from J, leaving 11 bases between. This CDR3 region has 11 residues. From germline, CDR1 is SQVTM and CDR2 ANQGSEA. The DNA of the CDR3 is TGCAGCGCCTTCGCAGCCAACATTCAGTACTTC. Protein sequence: CSAFAANIQYF.

This clonotype was recorded at least ten times. The J gene is TRBJ2-3, the V gene TRBV12-3 or TRBV12-4; the D gene is possibly TRBD2 (5 bases). Trimming cost V 3 bases and J 4 bases, with 11 bases left between them. The CDR3 is 14 residues long. The CDR3 spells CASSFMRVPDTQYF. In DNA form, the CDR3 reads TGTGCCAGCAGTTTTATGAGGGTGCCAGATACGCAGTATTTT.

V is TRBV3-1 and J is TRBJ2-1; 13 positions match TRBD2. Per germline, CDR1 LGHDT and CDR2 YNNKEL (reference sequence). The V and J ends lost 0 bases and 9 bases, in that order; junction bases with no gene match: 8. The CDR3 covers 17 residues. The CDR3 nucleotides read TGTGCCAGCAGCCAAGAAGGACTAGCGGGAGAGTCGGGTGAGCAGTTCTTC. Translation gives CASSQEGLAGESGEQFF.

V and J are TRBV24-1 and TRBJ2-5, with 14 bases aligning to TRBD2. The CDR3 loop spans 16 amino acids. The germline V gene has CDR1 KGHDR and CDR2 SFDVKD. The V and J ends lost 6 bases and 5 bases, in that order; junction bases with no gene match: 7. The DNA for the CDR3 is TGTGCCACCAGTCCCGGACTAGCGGGAGGTTTGGAGACCCAGTACTTC. Translation: CATSPGLAGGLETQYF.

At least ten counts were recorded for this clonotype. As DNA, the CDR3 is TGTGCCAGCAGTGGAAGAGGTCTTAATAACTATGGCTACACCTTC. This codes for CASSGRGLNNYGYTF. The rearrangement uses TRBV28 and TRBJ1-2; no clear D gene. V dropped 5 bases and J dropped 1 base, with 14 bases sitting between them. The CDR3 has 15 residues. CDR1 is MDHEN and CDR2 is SYDVKM in the germline V gene.

The chain recombines TRBV4-3 with TRBJ2-5; TRBD1 might be the D (6 bases). V was trimmed by 0 bases and J by 1 base, leaving 9 bases between them. CDR1 is LGHNA and CDR2 is YSLEER in the germline V gene. CDR3 length equals 15 residues. The CDR3 DNA sequence: TGCGCCAGCAGCCAAGATGGGGGCCCCCAAGAGACCCAGTACTTC. Residues: CASSQDGGPQETQYF.

The chain joins TRBV6-1 to TRBJ1-1; D possibly corresponds to TRBD1 (6 bases). This CDR3 is 16 amino acids long. The V gene lost 5 bases and the J gene lost 5 bases, with 21 bases spanning the gap. The germline CDR1 and CDR2 sequences are MNHNS and SASEGT. CDR3 residues: CASSRVGIGGSTEAFF. CDR3 DNA sequence: TGTGCCAGCAGTCGCGTGGGTATCGGGGGCTCTACTGAAGCTTTCTTT.

This clonotype was counted ten times or more. This rearrangement joins TRBV4-2 to TRBJ2-3; 12 bases match TRBD2. CDR3 size: 16 residues. The trim removed 4 bases at V and 4 bases at J, leaving 6 bases unmatched. The germline V gene has CDR1 LGHNA and CDR2 YNFKEQ. The CDR3 reads CASSPRLAGAPDTQYF. The DNA for the CDR3 is TGTGCCAGCAGCCCACGACTAGCGGGAGCCCCAGATACGCAGTATTTT.

This clonotype was counted only a few times. The chain is built from TRBV12-3 or TRBV12-4 and TRBJ1-1; no definite D call. The CDR3 is 13 amino acids. V lost 1 base, J lost 7 bases, and 10 bases lay in between. CDR3 DNA sequence: TGTGCCAGCAGTTTAGGGGAGATGATTGAAGCTTTCTTT. Its translation: CASSLGEMIEAFF.

This clonotype was found a few times. The rearrangement joins TRBV12-5 to TRBJ2-1, with D perhaps given as TRBD1 or TRBD2 (5 bases each). Trimming left V 7 bases short and J 7 bases short, with 20 bases between. The germline V gene has CDR1 LGHNT and CDR2 FRNRAP. This CDR3 contains 15 residues. DNA for the CDR3: TGTGCTAGTGCGGGACCCCAGGAGGTACGGAATGAGCAGTTCTTC. Its protein product is CASAGPQEVRNEQFF.

The V and J genes are TRBV28 and TRBJ1-2; no reliable D call. In germline, CDR1 is MDHEN, CDR2 SYDVKM. V was cut by 8 bases and J by 4 bases, with 11 bases left in between. The CDR3 has 12 residues. The CDR3 DNA reads as TGTGCCAGCCATCATATAAGCTATGGCTACACCTTC. Encoded protein: CASHHISYGYTF.